These 11 T cell receptor beta chains were all obtained from the same sample, sequenced in a study of technical replicates of blood from a few donors. The assay was immunoSEQ multiplex PCR, and TCRdb's table has in-frame clones only and misses some. The repertoire holds about 80,000 clones, about nine tenths seen once, with 0.41% in the top ten. Specimen: T cells isolated from PBMCs. The receptors were sampled from a human donor in good health.

This clone was counted only a few times. V usage is TRBV6-5 and J usage is TRBJ1-1; D is undetermined. Trimming stripped 4 bases from V and 8 bases from J, with 23 bases between. In germline, CDR1 is MNHEY, CDR2 SVGAGI. The CDR3 sequence is 16 residues long. CDR3 nucleotides: TGTGCCAGCAGTTTGGGTATGACACCCCCTGTTCTGGAAGCTTTCTTT. As protein: CASSLGMTPPVLEAFF.

This sequence joins TRBV11-2 and TRBJ1-1; 7 bases agree with TRBD1. This CDR3 comprises 12 residues. V dropped 5 bases and J dropped 8; count of bases not matched to a gene: 5. The germline gives CDR1 SGHAT, CDR2 FQNNGV. CDR3: CASSQGQLEAFF. CDR3 in DNA: TGTGCCAGCAGCCAGGGACAGCTGGAAGCTTTCTTT. Based on the CDR3 plus reference TRBV11-2 and TRBJ1-1, the full variable domain is EAGVAQSPRYKIIEKRQSVAFWCNPISGHATLYWYQQILGQGPKLLIQFQNNGVVDDSQLPKDRFSAERLKGVDSTLKIQPAKLEDSAVYLCASSQGQLEAFFGQGTRLTVV.

This rearrangement joins TRBV5-6 to TRBJ2-5; maybe TRBD1 (5 bases). Trimming stripped 0 bases from V and 1 base from J, with 13 bases between. The CDR3 is 16 residues long. Germline CDR1 and CDR2: SGHDT and YYEEEE. CDR3 residues: CASSLAGPLAQETQYF. CDR3 bases: TGTGCCAGCAGCTTGGCAGGGCCGTTAGCCCAAGAGACCCAGTACTTC.

The chain combines TRBV10-2 with TRBJ2-2; TRBD2 might be the D (6 bases). The CDR3 sequence is 14 residues long. Trimming shortened V by 7 bases and J by 0 bases, and 9 bases separated the two germline ends. CDR1 is WSHSY, CDR2 SAAADI, per germline. CDR3 amino acids: CASIGTANTGELFF. In DNA, the CDR3 is TGCGCCAGCATAGGGACTGCGAACACCGGGGAGCTGTTTTTT.

Only one count was recorded for this clone. This chain joins TRBV19 and TRBJ2-3, with 13 bases identical to TRBD2. Germline V CDR1 and CDR2: LNHDA, SQIVND (reference sequence). The CDR3 contains 16 residues. V lost 8 bases, J lost 2 bases, and 7 bases stayed unmatched. CDR3 nucleotides: TGTGCCAGTTCTGGGACTAGCGGGACACACACAGATACGCAGTATTTT. Protein sequence: CASSGTSGTHTDTQYF. Full variable domain (missing parts from reference TRBV19 and TRBJ2-3): DGGITQSPKYLFRKEGQNVTLSCEQNLNHDAMYWYRQDPGQGLRLIYYSQIVNDFQKGDIAEGYSVSREKKESFPLTVTSAQKNPTAFYLCASSGTSGTHTDTQYFGPGTRLTVL.

The sample holds one count of this clone. The chain uses TRBV7-2 and TRBJ2-3; 10 nucleotides align to TRBD2. Germline V gives CDR1 SGHTA, CDR2 FQGNSA. The CDR3 covers 16 residues. The V gene end was trimmed by 4 bases and the J gene end by 0 bases; junction bases not matched to a gene: 4. Here the CDR3 DNA reads TGTGCCAGCAGCTCCCAAGCGGGAGGGAGCACAGATACGCAGTATTTT. It specifies CASSSQAGGSTDTQYF.

V and J are TRBV11-3 and TRBJ2-7; D not resolved. The V end lost 2 bases, the J end lost 4 bases, and 3 bases lay between the germline ends. In germline, CDR1 is SGHNT, CDR2 YENEEA. This CDR3 has 11 residues. CDR3 residues: CASSLLYEQYF. The CDR3 DNA reads as TGTGCCAGCAGCTTACTTTACGAGCAGTACTTC.

The genes are TRBV28 and TRBJ1-5, with 9 bases lining up with TRBD1. The CDR3 has 15 residues. After removal of 3 bases from V and 7 bases from J, the junction contained 7 bases not matched to a gene. The germline CDR1 and CDR2 sequences are MDHEN and SYDVKM. The CDR3 region has the DNA TGTGCCAGCAGTTTCGAACAGGGGGCTGGGCAGCCCCAGCATTTT. It is translated as CASSFEQGAGQPQHF.

This chain uses TRBV6-1 with TRBJ1-1; D possibly corresponds to TRBD1 (5 bases). Trimming removed 6 bases from V and 4 bases from J, with 12 bases in between. Germline CDR1 is MNHNS and CDR2 is SASEGT. The CDR3 is 13 residues long. CDR3: CASRTTATTEAFF. In DNA form, the CDR3 reads TGTGCCAGCAGAACGACAGCAACCACTGAAGCTTTCTTT.

The chain is built from TRBV25-1 and TRBJ2-1; a weak D match, TRBD2 (5 bases). This CDR3 is 15 amino acids long. The V end was cut by 2 bases, the J end by 2 bases, with 10 bases between. Germline V lookup: CDR1 MGHDK, CDR2 SYGVNS. CDR3 amino acids: CASSEKLAPYNEQFF. The CDR3, as DNA: TGTGCCAGCAGTGAAAAGCTAGCACCCTACAATGAGCAGTTCTTC.

The chain recombines TRBV19 with TRBJ2-2, with 14 bases that match TRBD2. Germline V lookup: CDR1 LNHDA, CDR2 SQIVND (reference sequence). V was pared by 4 bases and J by 7 bases, with 5 bases of the junction left unmatched. The CDR3 is 16 residues long. This chain's CDR3 is CASSTRTSGRNGELFF. For the CDR3, the DNA is TGTGCCAGTAGTACAAGGACTAGCGGGAGGAACGGGGAGCTGTTTTTT.